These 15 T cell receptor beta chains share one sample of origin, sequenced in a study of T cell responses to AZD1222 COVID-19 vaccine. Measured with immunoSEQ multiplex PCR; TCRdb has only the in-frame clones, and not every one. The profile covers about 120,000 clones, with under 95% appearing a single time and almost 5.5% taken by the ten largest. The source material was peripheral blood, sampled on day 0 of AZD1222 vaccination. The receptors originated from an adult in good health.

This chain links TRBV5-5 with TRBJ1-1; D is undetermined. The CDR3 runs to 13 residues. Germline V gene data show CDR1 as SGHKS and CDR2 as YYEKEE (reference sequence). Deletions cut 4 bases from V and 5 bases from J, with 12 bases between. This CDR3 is CASSAGRGTEAFF. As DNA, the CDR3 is TGTGCCAGCAGCGCGGGGAGAGGGACTGAAGCTTTCTTT.

The CDR3 reads CATGTGLNYGYTF. DNA of the CDR3: TGTGCCACTGGGACAGGCCTAAACTATGGCTACACCTTC. The chain is built from TRBV12-3 or TRBV12-4 and TRBJ1-2, with TRBD1 matching over 8 bases. Trimming at V came to 10 bases and at J to 2 bases, leaving 6 bases not matched to a gene. This CDR3 spans 13 amino acids.

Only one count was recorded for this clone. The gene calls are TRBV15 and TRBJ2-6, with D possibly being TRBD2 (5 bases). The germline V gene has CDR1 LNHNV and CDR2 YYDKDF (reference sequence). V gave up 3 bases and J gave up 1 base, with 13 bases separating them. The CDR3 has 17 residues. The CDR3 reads CATSSSTRESGANVLTF. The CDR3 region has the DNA TGTGCCACCAGCAGTTCCACGAGGGAATCTGGGGCCAACGTCCTGACTTTC.

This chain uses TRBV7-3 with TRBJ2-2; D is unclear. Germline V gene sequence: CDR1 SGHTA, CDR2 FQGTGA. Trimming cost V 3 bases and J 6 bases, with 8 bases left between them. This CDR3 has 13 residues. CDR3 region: CASSFNNPGELFF. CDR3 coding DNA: TGTGCCAGCAGCTTCAACAACCCCGGGGAGCTGTTTTTT.

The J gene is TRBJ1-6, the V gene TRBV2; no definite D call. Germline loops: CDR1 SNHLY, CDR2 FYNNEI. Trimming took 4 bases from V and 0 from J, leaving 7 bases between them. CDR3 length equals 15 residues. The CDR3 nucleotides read TGTGCCAGCAGTGTTGGGAGCTCCTATAATTCACCCCTCCACTTT. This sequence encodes CASSVGSSYNSPLHF.

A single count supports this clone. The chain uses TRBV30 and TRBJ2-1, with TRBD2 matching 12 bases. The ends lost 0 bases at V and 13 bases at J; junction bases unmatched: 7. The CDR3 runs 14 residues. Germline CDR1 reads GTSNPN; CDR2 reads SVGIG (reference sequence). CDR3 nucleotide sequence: TGTGCCTGGAGTGTAGTGCTAGCGGGAGGGTCACAGTTCTTC. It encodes CAWSVVLAGGSQFF.

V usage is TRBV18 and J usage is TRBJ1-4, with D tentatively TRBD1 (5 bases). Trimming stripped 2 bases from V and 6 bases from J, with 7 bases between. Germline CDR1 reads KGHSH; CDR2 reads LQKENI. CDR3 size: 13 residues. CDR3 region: CASSPGTYEKLFF. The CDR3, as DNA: TGTGCCAGCTCACCAGGGACGTATGAAAAACTGTTTTTT.

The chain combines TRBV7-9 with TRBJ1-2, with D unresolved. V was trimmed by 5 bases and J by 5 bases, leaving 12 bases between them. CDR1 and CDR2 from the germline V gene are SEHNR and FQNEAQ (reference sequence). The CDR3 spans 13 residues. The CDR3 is CASSRTAVYGYTF. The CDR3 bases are TGTGCCAGCAGCCGGACGGCGGTTTATGGCTACACCTTC. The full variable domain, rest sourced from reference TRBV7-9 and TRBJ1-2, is DTGVSQNPRHKITKRGQNVTFRCDPISEHNRLYWYRQTLGQGPEFLTYFQNEAQLEKSRLLSDRFSAERPKGSFSTLEIQRTEQGDSAMYLCASSRTAVYGYTFGSGTRLTVV.

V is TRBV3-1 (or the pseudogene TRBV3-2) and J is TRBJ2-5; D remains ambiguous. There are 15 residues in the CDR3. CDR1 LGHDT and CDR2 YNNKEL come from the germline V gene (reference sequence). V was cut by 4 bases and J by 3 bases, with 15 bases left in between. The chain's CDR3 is CASSPGYLTKETQYF. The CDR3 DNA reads TGTGCCAGCAGCCCCGGTTACCTTACTAAAGAGACCCAGTACTTC.

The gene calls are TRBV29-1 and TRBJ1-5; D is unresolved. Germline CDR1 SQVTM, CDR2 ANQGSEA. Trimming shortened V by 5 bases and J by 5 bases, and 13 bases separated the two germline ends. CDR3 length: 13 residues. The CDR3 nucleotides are TGCAGCGTTCAAAAGGGTAACGATCAGCCCCAGCATTTT. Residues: CSVQKGNDQPQHF.

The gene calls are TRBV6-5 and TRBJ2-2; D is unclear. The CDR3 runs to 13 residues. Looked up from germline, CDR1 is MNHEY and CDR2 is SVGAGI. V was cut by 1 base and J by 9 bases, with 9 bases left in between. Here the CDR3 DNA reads TGTGCCAGCAGTTACTTGCAAGAGTGGGAGCTGTTTTTT. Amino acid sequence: CASSYLQEWELFF.

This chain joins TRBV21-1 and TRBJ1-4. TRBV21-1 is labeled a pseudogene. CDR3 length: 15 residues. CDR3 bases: TGTGCCAGCAACGCACAGGGTTGGGGGGGTGAAAAACTGTTTTTT. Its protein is CASNAQGWGGEKLFF.

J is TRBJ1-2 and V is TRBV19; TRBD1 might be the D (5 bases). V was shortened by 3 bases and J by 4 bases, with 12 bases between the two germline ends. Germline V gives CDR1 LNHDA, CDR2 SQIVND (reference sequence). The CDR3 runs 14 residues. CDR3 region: CASSITQGGYGYTF. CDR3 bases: TGTGCCAGTAGTATCACGCAGGGAGGCTATGGCTACACCTTC.

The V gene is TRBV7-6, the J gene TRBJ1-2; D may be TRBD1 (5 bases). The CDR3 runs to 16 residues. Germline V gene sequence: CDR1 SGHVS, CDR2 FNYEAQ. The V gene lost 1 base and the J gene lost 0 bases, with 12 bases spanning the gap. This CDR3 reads CASSLEAGPTNYGYTF. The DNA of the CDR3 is TGTGCCAGCAGCTTAGAGGCAGGGCCTACTAACTATGGCTACACCTTC.

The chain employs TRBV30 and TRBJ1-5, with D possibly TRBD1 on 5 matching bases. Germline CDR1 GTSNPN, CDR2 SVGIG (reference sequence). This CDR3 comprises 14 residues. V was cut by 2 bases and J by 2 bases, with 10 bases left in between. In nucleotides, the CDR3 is TGTGCCTGGAGTACCGGGACCGGCAATCAGCCCCAGCATTTT. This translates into CAWSTGTGNQPQHF.